This TCR beta chain derives from a study of response to subunit inactivated influenza vaccine. There are many counts of this clonotype. The antigen remains undetermined. Each CDR3 protein is one row after TCRdb ran MiXCR on the RT-PCR reads. The sample lists about half a million distinct CDR3 sequences, approximately 9.9% seen once, with 12% in the top ten. Study-level findings and limits: Authors proposed each seasonal influenza vaccination draws in few new T cells.

Germline assignment: CDR1 LGHNA and CDR2 YSLEER. This CDR3 comprises 14 residues. V shed 0 bases, J shed 10 bases, and the junction held 6 bases outside the gene matches. Here the sequenced sample was PBMCs from blood, taken about 40 days after vaccination. This sequence originates from a man aged 50-60 years who received an inactivated influenza vaccine. V usage is TRBV4-3 and J usage is TRBJ2-1, with 7 bases lining up with TRBD1. CDR3 bases: TGCGCCAGCAGCCAAGATCGGGACAGCACCGAGCAGTTCTTC. Its protein product is CASSQDRDSTEQFF.